One sample yielded the 3 T cell receptor beta chains listed below, sequenced in a study of shared clonotypes between healthy human individuals. Clones were sequenced by immunoSEQ multiplex PCR, and TCRdb holds only the in-frame ones, with some missing. The table shows about 330,000 clones, with roughly 70% occurring only once. Material: memory CD4+ T cells sorted from blood. Subset specified: CD45RA-negative fraction. Source of these receptors: a young man in good health.

The V call is TRBV5-1, the J call TRBJ1-3; TRBD1 might be the D (6 bases). This CDR3 is built from 15 residues. Germline CDR1 is SGHRS and CDR2 is YFSETQ. V was cut by 5 bases and J by 4 bases, with 16 bases left in between. The CDR3 nucleotides read TGCGCCAGCAGTTGGGGGGACAAAACGGGAAACACCATATATTTT. Its protein product is CASSWGDKTGNTIYF. The full variable domain, rest sourced from reference TRBV5-1 and TRBJ1-3, is KAGVTQTPRYLIKTRGQQVTLSCSPISGHRSVSWYQQTPGQGLQFLFEYFSETQRNKGNFPGRFSGRQFSNSRSEMNVSTLELGDSALYLCASSWGDKTGNTIYFGEGSWLTVV.

The table lists this clone with many counts. The chain is built from TRBV29-1 and TRBJ2-7; perhaps TRBD1 as D (6 bases). The germline V and J ends were trimmed by 1 base and 6 bases, with 13 bases remaining between them. This CDR3 is 13 amino acids long. Germline CDR1 and CDR2: SQVTM and ANQGSEA. The CDR3 DNA is TGCAGCGTTGAAGTAGGGGGTCTAGGCGAGCAGTACTTC. It translates to CSVEVGGLGEQYF.

On this clone itself: This could be a read error, since a much larger clone is one nucleotide away. The V gene is TRBV6-1, the J gene TRBJ2-3; D unresolved. Germline CDR1 reads MNHNS; CDR2 reads SASEGT. Trimming took off 6 bases at V and 5 bases at J, with 6 bases between the two ends. The CDR3 runs to 11 residues. CDR3 DNA sequence: TGTGCCAGCAGCCCCAAAGATACGCAGTATTTT. This translates into CASSPKDTQYF.